This is a list of T cell receptor beta chains from one sample in a study of identical twins. TCRdb re-called the 5' RACE reads through MiXCR, storing one row per CDR3 protein. Of just under 550,000 distinct CDR3 sequences in the sample, over 12% are singletons; the top ten hold 0.35% to 0.45%. These data also featured in a second study, about yellow fever vaccine responses in identical twins.

Source material: CD4+ T cells sorted from blood. The receptor set was obtained from a young woman in good health. CDR3s include the opening cysteine and the closing phenylalanine or tryptophan. Fields, in order: V gene, D gene, J gene, clone size, CDR3 protein, CDR3 DNA. A D gene is named only where the DNA matches it firmly. Clone sizes are given selectively: once, few, many, or a class where the clone is expanded.

>TRBV5-1|TRBD1|TRBJ1-2|.
CASSLGDSIYGYTF
TGCGCCAGCAGCTTGGGGGACAGTATCTATGGCTACACCTTC
>TRBV20-1|TRBD1|TRBJ1-6|few
CSARDPTGDLVGYNSPLHF
TGCAGTGCTAGAGATCCCACAGGGGATCTAGTGGGCTATAATTCACCCCTCCACTTT
>TRBV7-2|.|TRBJ2-5|once
CASSLAGIQEATQYF
TGTGCCAGCAGCTTAGCCGGGATACAAGAGGCGACCCAGTACTTC
>TRBV29-1|.|TRBJ2-1|.
CSGLLGRGNEQFF
TGCAGCGGACTCCTAGGCAGGGGCAATGAGCAGTTCTTC
>TRBV6-5|.|TRBJ1-4|.
CASRDPEEKLFF
TGTGCCAGCAGGGACCCAGAAGAAAAACTGTTTTTT
>TRBV12-3/TRBV12-4|.|TRBJ1-1|.
CASTPTGGHMNTEAFF
TGTGCCAGCACCCCCACAGGAGGGCACATGAACACTGAAGCTTTCTTT
>TRBV7-6|.|TRBJ2-5|once
CASSTPGWTQYF
TGTGCCAGCAGCACCCCCGGTTGGACCCAGTACTTC
>TRBV12-3/TRBV12-4|.|TRBJ2-7|.
CASTLGAVYEQYF
TGTGCCAGCACCTTAGGGGCAGTATACGAGCAGTACTTC
>TRBV12-3/TRBV12-4|.|TRBJ2-1|many
CASSLTGAQNEQFF
TGTGCCAGCAGTTTGACGGGAGCTCAGAATGAGCAGTTCTTC
>TRBV12-3/TRBV12-4|.|TRBJ1-3|many
CASSPTGGNTIYF
TGTGCCAGCAGCCCTACAGGTGGAAACACCATATATTTT
>TRBV2|TRBD2|TRBJ2-1|few
CASIKRGGMNNEQFF
TGTGCCAGCATCAAGCGGGGGGGCATGAACAATGAGCAGTTCTTC
>TRBV29-1|.|TRBJ2-4|few
CSVANPGTVAKNIQYF
TGCAGCGTTGCCAACCCCGGGACGGTAGCCAAAAACATTCAGTACTTC
>TRBV27|.|TRBJ1-2|few
CASRGSTFYGYTF
TGTGCCAGCAGGGGGTCTACATTCTATGGCTACACCTTC
>TRBV6-2/TRBV6-3|.|TRBJ2-1|few
CASSYAASSYNEQFF
TGTGCCAGCAGTTATGCAGCGAGCTCCTACAATGAGCAGTTCTTC
>TRBV5-1|.|TRBJ1-2|.
CASRPDRTGYGYTF
TGCGCCAGCAGACCCGACAGGACGGGCTATGGCTACACCTTC
>TRBV6-2/TRBV6-3|.|TRBJ2-3|few
CASSYGDPGTDTQYF
TGTGCCAGCAGTTACGGGGATCCCGGTACGGATACGCAGTATTTT
>TRBV5-1|TRBD1|TRBJ2-4|.
CASSLTTGNIQYF
TGCGCCAGCAGCTTAACGACAGGGAACATTCAGTACTTC
>TRBV4-1|TRBD1|TRBJ1-5|many
CASSQSPPRQGHNQPQHF
TGCGCCAGCAGCCAAAGCCCACCTCGACAGGGCCACAATCAGCCCCAGCATTTT
>TRBV11-3|TRBD2|TRBJ2-1|.
CASSKGPGGGYNEQFF
TGTGCCAGCAGCAAGGGCCCGGGGGGTGGCTACAATGAGCAGTTCTTC
>TRBV12-3/TRBV12-4|.|TRBJ2-4|few
CASSLRETKNIQYF
TGTGCCAGCAGTTTAAGGGAGACCAAAAACATTCAGTACTTC
>TRBV4-2|TRBD1|TRBJ1-6|few
CASSQRRQGDSPLHF
TGTGCCAGCAGCCAGCGAAGACAGGGGGATTCACCCCTCCACTTT
>TRBV12-3/TRBV12-4|.|TRBJ1-1|.
CASSLGQDAFF
TGTGCCAGCAGTTTAGGACAGGACGCTTTCTTT
>TRBV5-1|.|TRBJ2-2|few
CASRELMGRADGELFF
TGCGCCAGCAGGGAGCTTATGGGTCGTGCGGACGGGGAGCTGTTTTTT
>TRBV28|.|TRBJ1-4|.
CASSFGPDPGEKLFF
TGTGCCAGCAGTTTTGGCCCCGATCCAGGGGAAAAACTGTTTTTT
>TRBV3-1|.|TRBJ2-5|few
CASSQEGRGHQETQYF
TGTGCCAGCAGCCAAGAGGGAAGGGGTCACCAAGAGACCCAGTACTTC
>TRBV29-1|TRBD1|TRBJ2-3|few
CSPRLGTGDTQYF
TGCAGCCCGCGCCTAGGGACAGGGGATACGCAGTATTTT
>TRBV20-1|TRBD1|TRBJ1-4|few
CSARDPDRVNEKLFF
TGCAGTGCTAGAGACCCGGACAGGGTGAATGAAAAACTGTTTTTT
>TRBV6-5|.|TRBJ1-1|.
CASSFRRSVEAFF
TGTGCCAGCAGTTTCCGACGGTCGGTTGAAGCTTTCTTT
>TRBV11-2|TRBD1|TRBJ1-1|few
CASSPGQVMNTEAFF
TGTGCCAGCAGCCCTGGACAGGTCATGAACACTGAAGCTTTCTTT
>TRBV12-3/TRBV12-4|TRBD2|TRBJ2-1|few
CASSFRLGLASEQFF
TGTGCCAGCAGTTTTCGCCTGGGACTAGCAAGTGAGCAGTTCTTC
>TRBV29-1|.|TRBJ1-2|many
CSVDSPREGYGYTF
TGCAGCGTTGATTCCCCCAGGGAAGGGTATGGCTACACCTTC
>TRBV12-3/TRBV12-4|.|TRBJ1-5|.
CASSGAGEPQHF
TGTGCCAGCAGTGGGGCGGGGGAGCCCCAGCATTTT
>TRBV10-3|.|TRBJ1-2|few
CAISESEGPTYGYTF
TGTGCCATCAGTGAGTCGGAGGGACCGACCTATGGCTACACCTTC
>TRBV20-1|TRBD2|TRBJ2-1|.
CSAMALAGQNEQFF
TGCAGTGCTATGGCACTAGCGGGTCAGAATGAGCAGTTCTTC
>TRBV3-1|TRBD1|TRBJ2-2|few
CASSQDRQGAGELFF
TGTGCCAGCAGCCAAGATCGGCAGGGGGCCGGGGAGCTGTTTTTT
>TRBV18|.|TRBJ1-2|.
CASSPQSGYTF
TGTGCCAGCTCACCTCAGTCTGGCTACACCTTC
>TRBV2|.|TRBJ2-1|few
CASKSPLGRGDEQFF
TGTGCCAGCAAGTCCCCACTGGGGCGTGGGGATGAGCAGTTCTTC
>TRBV5-1|.|TRBJ1-1|few
CASSLAPRRGTEAFF
TGCGCCAGCAGCTTGGCCCCTCGCAGGGGTACTGAAGCTTTCTTT
>TRBV5-1|.|TRBJ2-7|few
CASSAEPVPTGREQYF
TGCGCCAGCAGCGCGGAACCAGTCCCAACCGGAAGGGAGCAGTACTTC
>TRBV5-1|.|TRBJ2-7|.
CASSLAVAAPYEQYF
TGCGCCAGCAGCTTGGCAGTAGCGGCCCCTTACGAGCAGTACTTC
>TRBV29-1|TRBD2|TRBJ2-1|few
CSVLGTSGVQFF
TGCAGCGTTCTCGGGACTAGCGGCGTGCAGTTCTTC
>TRBV7-2|.|TRBJ1-4|few
CASTKRGSLNEKLFF
TGTGCCAGCACGAAAAGAGGCAGCCTTAATGAAAAACTGTTTTTT
>TRBV7-9|.|TRBJ2-1|few
CASSTLASPSYNEQFF
TGTGCCAGCAGCACCCTCGCGTCTCCCTCCTACAATGAGCAGTTCTTC
>TRBV6-1|TRBD2|TRBJ2-2|.
CASSFLGGLAGAGTGELFF
TGTGCCAGCAGCTTCCTAGGGGGACTAGCGGGAGCGGGCACCGGGGAGCTGTTTTTT
>TRBV3-1|.|TRBJ1-3|few
CASSQGPGNSGNTIYF
TGTGCCAGCAGCCAGGGGCCAGGGAACTCTGGAAACACCATATATTTT
>TRBV28|TRBD2|TRBJ2-1|.
CASSPTGLGRGSTNEQFF
TGTGCCAGCAGCCCCACCGGACTAGGACGGGGGAGTACGAATGAGCAGTTCTTC
>TRBV5-5|.|TRBJ1-1|.
CASSLLAQGNTEAFF
TGTGCCAGCAGCTTGTTAGCCCAGGGAAACACTGAAGCTTTCTTT
>TRBV28|TRBD1|TRBJ2-7|.
CASTKGQGNYEQYF
TGTGCCAGCACCAAGGGACAGGGTAACTACGAGCAGTACTTC
>TRBV20-1|TRBD1|TRBJ2-7|few
CSAVGTDPYEQYF
TGCAGTGCCGTGGGGACAGACCCCTACGAGCAGTACTTC
>TRBV12-3/TRBV12-4|.|TRBJ2-2|many
CASSLFGTNTGELFF
TGTGCCAGCAGTTTATTCGGGACCAACACCGGGGAGCTGTTTTTT
>TRBV2|.|TRBJ2-2|few
CASSSDREVLAGELFF
TGTGCCAGCAGTTCCGACAGGGAGGTTTTGGCCGGGGAGCTGTTTTTT
>TRBV11-3|.|TRBJ2-1|once
CASSLSVTSSYNEQFF
TGTGCCAGCAGCTTAAGTGTCACAAGCTCCTACAATGAGCAGTTCTTC
>TRBV28|.|TRBJ1-2|few
CASTPRGGYGYTF
TGTGCCAGCACGCCCAGGGGAGGCTATGGCTACACCTTC